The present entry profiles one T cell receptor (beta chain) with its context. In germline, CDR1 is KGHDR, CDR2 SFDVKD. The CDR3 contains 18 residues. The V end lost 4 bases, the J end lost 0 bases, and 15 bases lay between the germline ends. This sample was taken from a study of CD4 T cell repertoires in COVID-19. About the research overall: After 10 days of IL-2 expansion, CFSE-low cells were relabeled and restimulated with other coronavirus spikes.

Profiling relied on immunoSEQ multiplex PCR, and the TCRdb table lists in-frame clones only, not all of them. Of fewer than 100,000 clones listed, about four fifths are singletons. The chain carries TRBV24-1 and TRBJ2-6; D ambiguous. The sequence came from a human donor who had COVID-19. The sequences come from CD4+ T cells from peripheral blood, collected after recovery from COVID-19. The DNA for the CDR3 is TGTGCCACCAGTGACCCTGACGTTTCTACCTCTGGGGCCAACGTCCTGACTTTC. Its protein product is CATSDPDVSTSGANVLTF.